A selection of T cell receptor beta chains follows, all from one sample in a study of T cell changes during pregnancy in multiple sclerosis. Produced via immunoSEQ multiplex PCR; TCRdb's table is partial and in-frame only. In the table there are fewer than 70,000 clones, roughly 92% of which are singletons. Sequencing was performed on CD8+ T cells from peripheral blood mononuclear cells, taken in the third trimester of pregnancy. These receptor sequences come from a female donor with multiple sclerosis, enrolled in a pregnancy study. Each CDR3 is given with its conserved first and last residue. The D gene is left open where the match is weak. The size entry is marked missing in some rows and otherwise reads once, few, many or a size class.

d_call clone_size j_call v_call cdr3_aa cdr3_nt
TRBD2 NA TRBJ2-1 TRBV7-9 CASSNGGERLAYNEQFF TGTGCCAGCAGCAATGGGGGGGAACGGCTGGCCTACAATGAGCAGTTCTTC
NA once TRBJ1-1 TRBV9 CASSEGTLMNTEAFF TGTGCCAGCAGCGAGGGGACACTCATGAACACTGAAGCTTTCTTT
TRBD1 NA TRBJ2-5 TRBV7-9 CASGGQGGLETQYF TGTGCCAGCGGCGGACAGGGGGGTTTGGAGACCCAGTACTTC
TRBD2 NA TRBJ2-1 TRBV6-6 CASSYLGLADNEQFF TGTGCCAGCAGTTACTTGGGACTAGCGGACAATGAGCAGTTCTTC
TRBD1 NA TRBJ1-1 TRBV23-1 CASSQFRAGGEVSGMNTEAFF TGCGCCAGCAGTCAATTTAGGGCAGGGGGCGAGGTATCAGGAATGAACACTGAAGCTTTCTTT
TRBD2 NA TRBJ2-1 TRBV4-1 CASSQVAGGVKNNEQFF TGCGCCAGCAGCCAAGTGGCGGGAGGGGTCAAGAACAATGAGCAGTTCTTC
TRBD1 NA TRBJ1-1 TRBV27 CASSLNGQGGTEAFF TGTGCCAGCAGTTTGAACGGGCAGGGGGGCACTGAAGCTTTCTTT
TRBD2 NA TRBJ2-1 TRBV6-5 CASMWVGGTGEQFF TGTGCCAGCATGTGGGTCGGGGGGACCGGTGAGCAGTTCTTC
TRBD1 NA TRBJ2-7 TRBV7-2 CASSLGYRDRVYEQYF TGTGCCAGCAGCTTAGGATACAGAGACAGGGTCTACGAGCAGTACTTC
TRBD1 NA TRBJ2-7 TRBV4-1 CASSQNNRGSHEQYF TGCGCCAGCAGCCAGAACAACAGGGGGTCTCACGAGCAGTACTTC
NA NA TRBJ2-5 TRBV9 CASSVIGTPQETQYF TGTGCCAGCAGCGTCATAGGGACACCTCAAGAGACCCAGTACTTC
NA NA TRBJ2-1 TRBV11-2 CASSPVPSSYNEQFF TGTGCCAGCAGCCCGGTTCCTTCCTCCTACAATGAGCAGTTCTTC
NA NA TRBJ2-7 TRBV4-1 CASSQAPDGAYEQYF TGCGCCAGCAGCCAAGCTCCAGACGGAGCCTACGAGCAGTACTTC
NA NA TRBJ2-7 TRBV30 CAWSWTTSYEQYF TGTGCCTGGAGTTGGACAACTTCCTACGAGCAGTACTTC
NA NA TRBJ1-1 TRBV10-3 CAISEGGGTEAFF TGTGCCATCAGTGAGGGGGGAGGAACTGAAGCTTTCTTT
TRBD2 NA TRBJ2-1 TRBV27 CASSWIAGGPHEQFF TGTGCCAGCAGTTGGATAGCGGGAGGGCCCCATGAGCAGTTCTTC
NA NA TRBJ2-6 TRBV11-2 CASSPRRGSGANVLTF TGTGCCAGCAGCCCCAGACGGGGCTCTGGGGCCAACGTCCTGACTTTC
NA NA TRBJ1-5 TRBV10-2 CASSPQIGASNQPQHF TGCGCCAGCAGTCCACAGATAGGGGCTAGCAATCAGCCCCAGCATTTT
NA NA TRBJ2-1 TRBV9 CASSVVSYNEQFF TGTGCCAGCAGCGTAGTATCCTACAATGAGCAGTTCTTC
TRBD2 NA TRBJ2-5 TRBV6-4 CASSVLAGERETQYF TGTGCCAGCAGTGTGTTGGCGGGAGAGAGGGAGACCCAGTACTTC
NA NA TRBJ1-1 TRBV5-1 CASSLEVRMNTEAFF TGCGCCAGCAGCTTGGAAGTCAGGATGAACACTGAAGCTTTCTTT
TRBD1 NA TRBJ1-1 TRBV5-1 CASRLGQANTEAFF TGCGCCAGCAGACTGGGACAGGCGAACACTGAAGCTTTCTTT
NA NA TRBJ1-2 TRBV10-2 CASSPYGNTNYGYTF TGCGCCAGCAGCCCATACGGGAACACTAACTATGGCTACACCTTC
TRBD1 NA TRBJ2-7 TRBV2 CASSDPGQGTYEQYF TGTGCCAGCAGTGACCCCGGACAGGGAACCTACGAGCAGTACTTC
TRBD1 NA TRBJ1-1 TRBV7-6 CASSVGTALDAFF TGTGCCAGCAGCGTAGGGACAGCCCTTGACGCTTTCTTT
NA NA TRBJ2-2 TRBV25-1 CASSPGELTGELFF TGTGCCAGCAGTCCAGGGGAGCTCACCGGGGAGCTGTTTTTT
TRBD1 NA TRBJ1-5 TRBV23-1 CASTNRGGNQPQHF TGCGCCAGCACTAACAGGGGTGGCAATCAGCCCCAGCATTTT
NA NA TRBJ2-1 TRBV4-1 CASSHLPSLADEQFF TGCGCCAGCAGCCATCTCCCATCATTGGCGGATGAGCAGTTCTTC
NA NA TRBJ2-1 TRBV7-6 CASSLGCPDCLAKSSYNEQFF TGTGCCAGCAGCTTAGGGTGCCCCGATTGCCTAGCGAAGAGCTCCTACAATGAGCAGTTCTTC
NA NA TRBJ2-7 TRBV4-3 CASSQVYGEGYEQYF TGCGCCAGCAGCCAAGTATACGGGGAAGGCTACGAGCAGTACTTC
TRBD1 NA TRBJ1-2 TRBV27 CASSATRQGNYGYTF TGTGCCAGCAGTGCCACACGACAGGGAAACTATGGCTACACCTTC
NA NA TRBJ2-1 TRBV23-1 CASSHPDSFNEQFF TGCGCCAGCAGTCATCCGGACAGTTTTAATGAGCAGTTCTTC
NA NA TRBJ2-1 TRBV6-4 CASSFSAGAEGEQFF TGTGCCAGCAGTTTTTCCGCAGGGGCCGAGGGTGAGCAGTTCTTC
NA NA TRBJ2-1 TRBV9 CASSPLTESEQFF TGTGCCAGCAGCCCCCTCACAGAGAGTGAGCAGTTCTTC
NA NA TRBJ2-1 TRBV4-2 CASSQDLGGGEQFF TGTGCCAGCAGCCAAGATCTGGGTGGAGGTGAGCAGTTCTTC
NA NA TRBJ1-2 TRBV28 CASIGVAQGIYGYTF TGTGCCAGCATTGGTGTAGCCCAGGGTATCTATGGCTACACCTTC
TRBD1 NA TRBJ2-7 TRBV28 CASSSGQALDYEQYF TGTGCCAGCAGTTCGGGACAGGCCCTCGACTACGAGCAGTACTTC
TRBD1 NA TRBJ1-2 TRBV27 CASSPTPQGALNYGYTF TGTGCCAGCAGCCCGACCCCACAGGGGGCTCTTAACTATGGCTACACCTTC
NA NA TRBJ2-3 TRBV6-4 CASRAGPAGPTDTQYF TGTGCCAGCAGGGCCGGACCCGCAGGGCCCACAGATACGCAGTATTTT
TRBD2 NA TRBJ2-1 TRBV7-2 CASRELAGALEQFF TGTGCCAGCAGAGAACTAGCGGGAGCCCTTGAGCAGTTCTTC
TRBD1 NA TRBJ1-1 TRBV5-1 CASSDRTGRNTEAFF TGCGCCAGCAGCGATCGGACAGGGAGGAACACTGAAGCTTTCTTT
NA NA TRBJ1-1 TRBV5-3 CARNPSGENTEAFF TGTGCCAGAAACCCCTCGGGGGAGAACACTGAAGCTTTCTTT
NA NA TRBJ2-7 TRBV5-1 CASSARTSTYEQYF TGCGCCAGCAGCGCCCGGACATCAACCTACGAGCAGTACTTC
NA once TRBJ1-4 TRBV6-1 CASSEVLIWQGLEKLFF TGTGCCAGCAGTGAAGTTTTGATTTGGCAGGGTCTTGAAAAACTGTTTTTT
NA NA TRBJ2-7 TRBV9 CASSPDSYYEQYF TGTGCCAGCAGCCCGGACAGTTACTACGAGCAGTACTTC
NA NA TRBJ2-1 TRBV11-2 CASSSGEQFF TGTGCCAGCAGCTCGGGTGAGCAGTTCTTC
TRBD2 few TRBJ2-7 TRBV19 CASSPTLAGLYEQYF TGTGCCAGTAGCCCGACACTAGCGGGCCTCTACGAGCAGTACTTC
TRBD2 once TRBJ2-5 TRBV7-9 CASSARTSGHQETQYF TGTGCCAGCAGCGCCCGAACTAGCGGACATCAAGAGACCCAGTACTTC